This is a list of T cell receptor beta chains from one sample in a study of T-cell reconstitution after alpha-beta-depleted transplantation in children. TCRdb processed the PCR reads anew with MiXCR; each CDR3 protein has one entry. The sample holds hundreds of thousands of distinct CDR3 sequences, under 15% seen once. The input for sequencing was PBMCs, mostly from graft donor cells, taken 360 days after TCRalphabeta/CD19-depleted stem cell transplant. Receptor source: a male patient aged 10-17 years who had a stem cell transplant for acute myeloid leukemia, so the T cells may come from the graft donor. Both conserved end residues are part of each CDR3. A D gene is named only where the DNA matches it firmly. Expanded clones get a size class; other rows say once, few or many, or leave the size out.

TRBD1	TRBV20-1	TRBJ2-3	many	TGCAGTGCTACCACAGGGGGCACTAGCACAGATACGCAGTATTTT	CSATTGGTSTDTQYF
-	TRBV30	TRBJ2-7	few	TGTGCCTGGAGTGGGGGGGTAGCCTACGAGCAGTACTTC	CAWSGGVAYEQYF
-	TRBV28	TRBJ2-5	few	TGTGCCAGCAGTTTAACGCCCGAGACCCAGTACTTC	CASSLTPETQYF
TRBD2	TRBV7-6	TRBJ2-7	few	TGTGCCAGCAGCTTGGGACTAGCGGGTTATACCTACGAGCAGTACTTC	CASSLGLAGYTYEQYF
-	TRBV9	TRBJ2-7	few	TGTGCCAGCAGCGTAGAACTGGTTACCTACGAGCAGTACTTC	CASSVELVTYEQYF
-	TRBV9	TRBJ2-7	-	TGTGCCAGCAGCGTTAACAGGGGGGGCGACGAGCAGTACTTC	CASSVNRGGDEQYF
TRBD2	TRBV29-1	TRBJ2-1	many	TGCAGCGTTGAGGGGGGGGAGGGCGGTGATGAGCAGTTCTTC	CSVEGGEGGDEQFF
TRBD1	TRBV5-1	TRBJ2-2	many	TGCGCCAGCAGCTTTTGGAGACAGGGGAACACCGGGGAGCTGTTTTTT	CASSFWRQGNTGELFF
-	TRBV7-2	TRBJ2-7	-	TGTGCCAGCAGCTTAGGGGGTTTTCCCTACGAGCAGTACTTC	CASSLGGFPYEQYF
-	TRBV7-3	TRBJ2-7	-	TGTGCCAGCAGCTTAACGGGCAGGGAAGGCTACGAGCAGTACTTC	CASSLTGREGYEQYF
TRBD2	TRBV5-1	TRBJ2-7	many	TGCGCCAGCAGCTGGGGGACTAGCGGGAGTTACGAGCAGTACTTC	CASSWGTSGSYEQYF
-	TRBV12-3/TRBV12-4	TRBJ2-1	few	TGTGCCAGCAGTTTACTGCCCCATAGCTCCTACAATGAGCAGTTCTTC	CASSLLPHSSYNEQFF
-	TRBV28	TRBJ2-1	few	TGTGCCAGCAGTTTAACAGGGAGAAAACCGGGACTCCCATTCCCCAATGAGCAGTTCTTC	CASSLTGRKPGLPFPNEQFF
-	TRBV7-6	TRBJ2-1	-	TGTGCCAGCAGCTTATGGTCAAACTACAATGAGCAGTTCTTC	CASSLWSNYNEQFF
TRBD2	TRBV7-6	TRBJ2-1	few	TGTGCCAGCAGCTTAGCCCAGAGACTAGCGGGTTATGCATGGAATGAGCAGTTCTTC	CASSLAQRLAGYAWNEQFF
-	TRBV5-1	TRBJ2-2	few	TGCGCCAGCAGCAAGGAGGCTAGCGCCCCATCGGAGCTGTTTTTT	CASSKEASAPSELFF
-	TRBV29-1	TRBJ2-5	many	TGCAGCGTTGCTCGCGGGTCAGGGGTGGAGACCCAGTACTTC	CSVARGSGVETQYF
TRBD2	TRBV7-2	TRBJ2-3	few	TGTGCCAGCACCAAGCGGGGACTAGCGGTTAACACAGATACGCAGTATTTT	CASTKRGLAVNTDTQYF
-	TRBV27	TRBJ2-7	few	TGTGCCAGCACCCTCTTCTTAGGAGACGAGCAGTACTTC	CASTLFLGDEQYF
-	TRBV9	TRBJ1-4	many	TGTGCCAGCAGCGCCTACGGTGCAACTAATGAAAAACTGTTTTTT	CASSAYGATNEKLFF
-	TRBV29-1	TRBJ2-6	-	TGCAGCGTTCTTGGGGGGTCTGGGGCCAACGTCCTGACTTTC	CSVLGGSGANVLTF
TRBD2	TRBV20-1	TRBJ2-5	many	TGCAGTGCCCCCATCGCGGGACTAGCGGTCCGAATGAGGGCCCAGTACTTC	CSAPIAGLAVRMRAQYF
TRBD1	TRBV27	TRBJ1-2	few	TGTGCCAGCAGTTTCTACAGGGGGGACCCCTATGGCTACACCTTC	CASSFYRGDPYGYTF
TRBD2	TRBV28	TRBJ2-7	few	TGTGCCAGCAGTTTTAGCGGGAGCTTAACCTACGAGCAGTACTTC	CASSFSGSLTYEQYF
-	TRBV5-1	TRBJ2-4	few	TGCGCCAGCAGCTTCACGACGGGTTTAGCCAAAAACATTCAGTACTTC	CASSFTTGLAKNIQYF
-	TRBV6-5	TRBJ2-3	many	TGTGCCAGCAGTTACTCCACAGGGATCGGCACAGATACGCAGTATTTT	CASSYSTGIGTDTQYF
-	TRBV4-3	TRBJ1-4	few	TGCGCCAGCACCCCCAGGGGAGGCGAAAAACTGTTTTTT	CASTPRGGEKLFF
-	TRBV20-1	TRBJ2-7	many	TGCAGTGCTAGAGGGGTGCTTGTCGACGAGCAGTACTTC	CSARGVLVDEQYF
-	TRBV4-2	TRBJ2-5	-	TGTGCCAGCAGCCAAGATGAAAGGAGAGAGACCCAGTACTTC	CASSQDERRETQYF
TRBD1	TRBV4-2	TRBJ2-5	few	TGTGCCAGCAGCCAAGAAAAAACAGGGGGCGAGCGGACCCAGTACTTC	CASSQEKTGGERTQYF
TRBD2	TRBV20-1	TRBJ2-3	-	TGCAGTGCTAGAGTCGAGGGAGGGACAGATACGCAGTATTTT	CSARVEGGTDTQYF
TRBD2	TRBV7-8	TRBJ2-3	few	TGTGCCAGCACCTCCCCCCTGTCGTTCCGGGACTATAGCACAGATACGCAGTATTTT	CASTSPLSFRDYSTDTQYF
TRBD2	TRBV6-5	TRBJ2-7	-	TGTGCCAGCAGTTATAGCGGGACAAGGACTAACGAGCAGTACTTC	CASSYSGTRTNEQYF
-	TRBV28	TRBJ2-2	few	TGTGCCAGCCGAGTTACCGGGCCCCCCACCGGGGAGCTGTTTTTT	CASRVTGPPTGELFF
-	TRBV20-1	TRBJ2-1	-	TGCAGTGCTAGAGGGGCAGCCGGGGCTTGGAGGGTGGTTCGTGATGAGCAGTTCTTC	CSARGAAGAWRVVRDEQFF
TRBD2	TRBV6-1	TRBJ2-1	many	TGTGCCAGCAGTGGGACTAGCGGGAGGGCCCTCGTCGATGAGCAGTTCTTC	CASSGTSGRALVDEQFF
-	TRBV29-1	TRBJ2-5	-	TGCAGCGCCGGACTGCCGGAGACCCAGTACTTC	CSAGLPETQYF
TRBD2	TRBV12-3/TRBV12-4	TRBJ2-1	-	TGTGCCAGCAGGCACGGACTAGCGGGCTCTTGGGGAGGCGGTGAGCAGTTCTTC	CASRHGLAGSWGGGEQFF
-	TRBV7-9	TRBJ2-7	-	TGTGCCAGCAGCTCCCTCCATACCACCGCCTCCTACGAGCAGTACTTC	CASSSLHTTASYEQYF
-	TRBV3-1	TRBJ1-1	few	TGTGCCAGCAGCCAAGAAAAGAACACTGAAGCTTTCTTT	CASSQEKNTEAFF
TRBD1	TRBV10-3	TRBJ2-1	few	TGTGCCATCAGTGAGGGGCAGGACAGGTACAATGAGCAGTTCTTC	CAISEGQDRYNEQFF
-	TRBV28	TRBJ2-5	few	TGTGCCAGCACCTCCGTTCTCGGGCAAGGGGAGACCCAGTACTTC	CASTSVLGQGETQYF
TRBD1	TRBV24-1	TRBJ2-1	-	TGTGCCACCAGTGATGAGGACAGGGCCAATTCTGATGAGCAGTTCTTC	CATSDEDRANSDEQFF
TRBD2	TRBV28	TRBJ2-5	-	TGTGCCAGCAGTTTATCTTGGACTAGCGGGAGAGAGTACCAAGAGACCCAGTACTTC	CASSLSWTSGREYQETQYF
TRBD2	TRBV2	TRBJ2-1	few	TGTGCCAGCAGTGAGGGCGGGACTAGCGGTGACAATGAGCAGTTCTTC	CASSEGGTSGDNEQFF